Listed below are T cell receptor beta chains from one sample, sequenced in a study of T-cell memory formation after mild COVID-19. TCRdb redid the calling of the 5' RACE reads with MiXCR, one entry per CDR3 protein. The repertoire includes about 290,000 distinct CDR3 sequences, around 15% of them detected once, and 22% sits in the top ten. Source material: PBMCs or a T cell subset sorted from them (not recorded which). These receptors originate from a man younger than 35 who had mild COVID-19 (a few samples of this study predate the infection). Cell type and time point are not known. Each CDR3 is given without its conserved first and last residue. The size entry is marked missing in some rows and otherwise reads once, few, many or a size class.

V: TRBV7-2; length: 12; J: TRBJ1-1; size: .; CDR3: ASSFQGFGTEAF
V: TRBV2; length: 13; J: TRBJ2-7; size: .; CDR3: ASSDRGGPSYEQY
V: TRBV4-1; length: 14; J: TRBJ2-7; size: few; CDR3: ASSQDYASISYEQY
V: TRBV20-1; length: 12; J: TRBJ2-2; size: .; CDR3: SARRTGDTGELF
V: TRBV3-1; length: 12; J: TRBJ2-3; size: .; CDR3: ASSQVVSADTQY
V: TRBV4-2; length: 15; J: TRBJ2-1; size: .; CDR3: ASSQDPLGLAGNEQF
V: TRBV5-1; length: 12; J: TRBJ2-3; size: .; CDR3: ASSLVGYTDTQY
V: TRBV20-1; length: 10; J: TRBJ2-3; size: many; CDR3: SEQGAGDTQY
V: TRBV7-8; length: 12; J: TRBJ1-2; size: .; CDR3: ASSFLQTNYGYT
V: TRBV27; length: 9; J: TRBJ1-1; size: few; CDR3: ASRSTGRAF
V: TRBV9; length: 14; J: TRBJ2-3; size: few; CDR3: ASSDLGQGSTDTQY